The rows below give T cell receptor beta chains drawn from one sample of a study of somatic mutations in cytotoxic T cells in rheumatoid arthritis. Clones were read by immunoSEQ multiplex PCR, and TCRdb kept only the in-frame ones, dropping some. In the table there are 12,000 to 15,000 clones, 65% to 85% of which are singletons. Sequencing used CD8+ T cells sorted from blood. The receptors come from an adult with rheumatoid arthritis. Both conserved end residues are part of each CDR3. D genes are given only for firm matches. Clone size is stated in some rows and not others, as once, few, many or a class when expanded.

CDR3nt: TGCGCCAGCAGCTGGGTTCAGGGGGGTGAAGCTTTCTTT; CDR3aa: CASSWVQGGEAFF; abundance: NA; v_gene: TRBV5-1; d_gene: TRBD1; j_gene: TRBJ1-1
CDR3nt: TGTGCCAGCAGCTTGGTGTCTAGTGATGAGCAGTTCTTC; CDR3aa: CASSLVSSDEQFF; abundance: NA; v_gene: TRBV5-6; d_gene: NA; j_gene: TRBJ2-1
CDR3nt: TGTGCCAGCAGCTTAGCGGCTAGCGGGAGTCCTGGGACCCAGTACTTC; CDR3aa: CASSLAASGSPGTQYF; abundance: NA; v_gene: TRBV7-6; d_gene: TRBD2; j_gene: TRBJ2-5
CDR3nt: TGTGCCAGCAGCCCGAGTGCTTGGGATGAGCAGTTCTTC; CDR3aa: CASSPSAWDEQFF; abundance: few; v_gene: TRBV9; d_gene: NA; j_gene: TRBJ2-1
CDR3nt: TGTGCCAGCAGCTTTAGGACTAGCGGGAGTGGAGACATTCAGTACTTC; CDR3aa: CASSFRTSGSGDIQYF; abundance: NA; v_gene: TRBV5-8; d_gene: TRBD2; j_gene: TRBJ2-4
CDR3nt: TGTGCCAGTAGTATCGGGACCGGGCCTTACGAGCAGTACTTC; CDR3aa: CASSIGTGPYEQYF; abundance: NA; v_gene: TRBV19; d_gene: NA; j_gene: TRBJ2-7
CDR3nt: TGTGCCAGCAGCTCGGGCAACGGACCCCTCCACTTT; CDR3aa: CASSSGNGPLHF; abundance: NA; v_gene: TRBV7-9; d_gene: NA; j_gene: TRBJ1-6
CDR3nt: TGCGCCAGCAGCCAAACGGTCTCCTACGAGCAGTACTTC; CDR3aa: CASSQTVSYEQYF; abundance: few; v_gene: TRBV4-1; d_gene: NA; j_gene: TRBJ2-7
CDR3nt: TGCAGCGTTGCGGCTCAGGGAGGGGTTGAAAAACTGTTTTTT; CDR3aa: CSVAAQGGVEKLFF; abundance: once; v_gene: TRBV29-1; d_gene: NA; j_gene: TRBJ1-4
CDR3nt: TGTGCCAGCAGCTGGGGGGCCGGGACAAGTGAAGCTTTCTTT; CDR3aa: CASSWGAGTSEAFF; abundance: NA; v_gene: TRBV5-4; d_gene: NA; j_gene: TRBJ1-1
CDR3nt: TGTGCCAGCAGCTTGGGTTCGGCGGCGACTAATGAAAAACTGTTTTTT; CDR3aa: CASSLGSAATNEKLFF; abundance: NA; v_gene: TRBV5-4; d_gene: NA; j_gene: TRBJ1-4
CDR3nt: TGTGCCAGCAGCTTAGCCCTAGCGGGACCGCCCACAGATACGCAGTATTTT; CDR3aa: CASSLALAGPPTDTQYF; abundance: NA; v_gene: TRBV7-8; d_gene: TRBD2; j_gene: TRBJ2-3
CDR3nt: TGTGCCAGCGTAGGGGGTGTTTACGAGCAGTACTTC; CDR3aa: CASVGGVYEQYF; abundance: few; v_gene: TRBV2; d_gene: NA; j_gene: TRBJ2-7
CDR3nt: TGCGCCAGCAGCCAAGTGGGGGCCACTGAAGCTTTCTTT; CDR3aa: CASSQVGATEAFF; abundance: NA; v_gene: TRBV4-1; d_gene: NA; j_gene: TRBJ1-1
CDR3nt: TGTGCCAGTCTGTTAAATCAGCCCCAGCATTTT; CDR3aa: CASLLNQPQHF; abundance: NA; v_gene: TRBV6-1; d_gene: NA; j_gene: TRBJ1-5
CDR3nt: TGTGCCAGCAGCCCCACAGGGGGGCCCTATGGCTACACCTTC; CDR3aa: CASSPTGGPYGYTF; abundance: NA; v_gene: TRBV5-6; d_gene: TRBD1; j_gene: TRBJ1-2
CDR3nt: TGTGCCAGTAGTCAACCGGAACACCATGGCTACACCTTC; CDR3aa: CASSQPEHHGYTF; abundance: once; v_gene: TRBV19; d_gene: NA; j_gene: TRBJ1-2
CDR3nt: TGTGCCAGCTCACCACCGATGGCCCAAACCTACGAGCAGTACTTC; CDR3aa: CASSPPMAQTYEQYF; abundance: few; v_gene: TRBV18; d_gene: NA; j_gene: TRBJ2-7
CDR3nt: TGTGCCAGCAGCGGGCCGAGGAGAGGGGAAAAACTGTTTTTT; CDR3aa: CASSGPRRGEKLFF; abundance: NA; v_gene: TRBV5-6; d_gene: NA; j_gene: TRBJ1-4
CDR3nt: TGTGCCAGCACAGGGGCCAAAAACATTCAGTACTTC; CDR3aa: CASTGAKNIQYF; abundance: NA; v_gene: TRBV28; d_gene: NA; j_gene: TRBJ2-4
CDR3nt: TGTGCCAGCAGCCTGGGACAAGGATATGAAAAACTGTTTTTT; CDR3aa: CASSLGQGYEKLFF; abundance: NA; v_gene: TRBV9; d_gene: NA; j_gene: TRBJ1-4
CDR3nt: TGTGCCAGCAGTCTCACAGGTGGCTACACCTTC; CDR3aa: CASSLTGGYTF; abundance: NA; v_gene: TRBV16; d_gene: NA; j_gene: TRBJ1-2
CDR3nt: TGTGCCAGCAGCACGACTAGCCGGCAACTCTACGAGCAGTACTTC; CDR3aa: CASSTTSRQLYEQYF; abundance: NA; v_gene: TRBV27; d_gene: TRBD2; j_gene: TRBJ2-7
CDR3nt: TGTGCCAGCAGCGTTCAAGGGGGCGCTCGGACAGATACGCAGTATTTT; CDR3aa: CASSVQGGARTDTQYF; abundance: few; v_gene: TRBV9; d_gene: TRBD1; j_gene: TRBJ2-3
CDR3nt: TGCGCCAGCAGACCCTACGAGCAGTACTTC; CDR3aa: CASRPYEQYF; abundance: NA; v_gene: TRBV10-1; d_gene: NA; j_gene: TRBJ2-7
CDR3nt: TGTGCCAGCAGTTTGGGCCGCCAGAGTGAAGCTTTCTTT; CDR3aa: CASSLGRQSEAFF; abundance: NA; v_gene: TRBV28; d_gene: NA; j_gene: TRBJ1-1
CDR3nt: TGTGCCAGCAGCTTAGATGGGTGGTTTCGGTTCTTC; CDR3aa: CASSLDGWFRFF; abundance: NA; v_gene: TRBV7-2; d_gene: NA; j_gene: TRBJ2-1
CDR3nt: TGTGCCAGCAGTTACGGACTAGCGGATTACAATGAGCAGTTCTTC; CDR3aa: CASSYGLADYNEQFF; abundance: NA; v_gene: TRBV6-5; d_gene: TRBD2; j_gene: TRBJ2-1
CDR3nt: TGCGCCAGCAGTGAATGGACTAGCGGGACCTACGAGCAGTACTTC; CDR3aa: CASSEWTSGTYEQYF; abundance: NA; v_gene: TRBV10-2; d_gene: TRBD2; j_gene: TRBJ2-7
CDR3nt: TGTGCCAGCAGTGAAGCGCGGGAGGGACCCTACGAGCAGTACTTC; CDR3aa: CASSEAREGPYEQYF; abundance: few; v_gene: TRBV6-1; d_gene: TRBD2; j_gene: TRBJ2-7
CDR3nt: TGTGCCAGTTGCCTAGGCGGGAACACTGAAGCTTTCTTT; CDR3aa: CASCLGGNTEAFF; abundance: NA; v_gene: TRBV27; d_gene: NA; j_gene: TRBJ1-1
CDR3nt: TGTGCCAGCAGCCCGCGGACTAGCGCAAACCAAGAGACCCAGTACTTC; CDR3aa: CASSPRTSANQETQYF; abundance: NA; v_gene: TRBV7-9; d_gene: TRBD2; j_gene: TRBJ2-5
CDR3nt: TGTGCCAGTAGTATAGATGGGGACAGGATCCTGTTGGGGGCTTTCTTT; CDR3aa: CASSIDGDRILLGAFF; abundance: NA; v_gene: TRBV19; d_gene: TRBD1; j_gene: TRBJ1-1
CDR3nt: TGTGCCAGCAGAGGGACTAGCGGGCGCTCTGGGGCCAACGTCCTGACTTTC; CDR3aa: CASRGTSGRSGANVLTF; abundance: NA; v_gene: TRBV2; d_gene: TRBD2; j_gene: TRBJ2-6
CDR3nt: TGTGCCAGCAGCCCCGGTGACTACTATGGCTACACCTTC; CDR3aa: CASSPGDYYGYTF; abundance: NA; v_gene: TRBV14; d_gene: NA; j_gene: TRBJ1-2
CDR3nt: TGTGCCAGCAGCAACGACAGGGGGAAGGACTATGGCTACACCTTC; CDR3aa: CASSNDRGKDYGYTF; abundance: NA; v_gene: TRBV5-4; d_gene: TRBD1; j_gene: TRBJ1-2
CDR3nt: TGTGCCAGCAGCCCGGGAGGGTGGAACACTGAAGCTTTCTTT; CDR3aa: CASSPGGWNTEAFF; abundance: once; v_gene: TRBV2; d_gene: NA; j_gene: TRBJ1-1
CDR3nt: TGTGCCAGCAGCCCCCTGGGGGCCTACGAGCAGTACTTC; CDR3aa: CASSPLGAYEQYF; abundance: NA; v_gene: TRBV5-5; d_gene: NA; j_gene: TRBJ2-7
CDR3nt: TGTGCCAGCACCGATCTGACATCATCCTACAATGAGCAGTTCTTC; CDR3aa: CASTDLTSSYNEQFF; abundance: NA; v_gene: TRBV27; d_gene: NA; j_gene: TRBJ2-1
CDR3nt: TGTGCCAGCAGCCGGGATTACGAGCAGTACTTC; CDR3aa: CASSRDYEQYF; abundance: NA; v_gene: TRBV11-2; d_gene: NA; j_gene: TRBJ2-7
CDR3nt: TGTGCCAGCAGCAAAGGGGTAGCGGGCCGCACAGATACGCAGTATTTT; CDR3aa: CASSKGVAGRTDTQYF; abundance: NA; v_gene: TRBV21-1; d_gene: NA; j_gene: TRBJ2-3
CDR3nt: TGTGCCAGCAGACCGGGACAGGGGGCGAGAACTGAAGCTTTCTTT; CDR3aa: CASRPGQGARTEAFF; abundance: NA; v_gene: TRBV7-9; d_gene: TRBD1; j_gene: TRBJ1-1
CDR3nt: TGTGCCAGTAGTATGGGAGAGGGCTATGGCTACACCTTC; CDR3aa: CASSMGEGYGYTF; abundance: NA; v_gene: TRBV19; d_gene: NA; j_gene: TRBJ1-2
CDR3nt: TGCAGCGCTTGGGTGGGGTTGACCACTGAAGCTTTCTTT; CDR3aa: CSAWVGLTTEAFF; abundance: NA; v_gene: TRBV29-1; d_gene: NA; j_gene: TRBJ1-1
CDR3nt: TGTGCCACCAGCAGAAAACTAGCGCCCAAAGAGACCCAGTACTTC; CDR3aa: CATSRKLAPKETQYF; abundance: NA; v_gene: TRBV15; d_gene: TRBD2; j_gene: TRBJ2-5
CDR3nt: TGTGCCATCAGTGAGTCGCGCAGTGCTAACTATGGCTACACCTTC; CDR3aa: CAISESRSANYGYTF; abundance: few; v_gene: TRBV10-3; d_gene: NA; j_gene: TRBJ1-2
CDR3nt: TGTGCCAGTAGGAGAGGGATTCCGGGACAGAACAATCAGCCCCAGCATTTT; CDR3aa: CASRRGIPGQNNQPQHF; abundance: NA; v_gene: TRBV19; d_gene: TRBD1; j_gene: TRBJ1-5
CDR3nt: TGTGCCAGCAGTTTCTTCGGGACAGGGGCCTCCTATGGCTACACCTTC; CDR3aa: CASSFFGTGASYGYTF; abundance: NA; v_gene: TRBV28; d_gene: TRBD1; j_gene: TRBJ1-2
CDR3nt: TGTGCCAGTAGCTCCTCGGGGGGCTCCTACAATGAGCAGTTCTTC; CDR3aa: CASSSSGGSYNEQFF; abundance: NA; v_gene: TRBV19; d_gene: TRBD2; j_gene: TRBJ2-1
CDR3nt: TGTGCCAGCAGTTTCCCCCCACGCAGGGCCAGTATGAACACTGAAGCTTTCTTT; CDR3aa: CASSFPPRRASMNTEAFF; abundance: few; v_gene: TRBV28; d_gene: NA; j_gene: TRBJ1-1
CDR3nt: TGTGCCAGCAGCCGACAGGGAATCACCGGGGAGCTGTTTTTT; CDR3aa: CASSRQGITGELFF; abundance: once; v_gene: TRBV28; d_gene: TRBD1; j_gene: TRBJ2-2
CDR3nt: TGTGCCATCAGTGATTTGGGGAACACTGAAGCTTTCTTT; CDR3aa: CAISDLGNTEAFF; abundance: NA; v_gene: TRBV10-3; d_gene: NA; j_gene: TRBJ1-1
CDR3nt: TGTGCCAGCAGTTGGACCGGGACAGTCTTCCCCCCCCCGGGCAATCAGCCCCAGCATTTT; CDR3aa: CASSWTGTVFPPPGNQPQHF; abundance: NA; v_gene: TRBV28; d_gene: TRBD1; j_gene: TRBJ1-5
CDR3nt: TGTGCCAGCAGCTTCGGCGAGACCCAGTACTTC; CDR3aa: CASSFGETQYF; abundance: NA; v_gene: TRBV11-2; d_gene: NA; j_gene: TRBJ2-5
CDR3nt: TGTGCCAGCAGCTTTTCGGCTCTGAGCTCTGGAAACACCATATATTTT; CDR3aa: CASSFSALSSGNTIYF; abundance: NA; v_gene: TRBV5-5; d_gene: NA; j_gene: TRBJ1-3
CDR3nt: TGTGCCAGCAGCTTACAGGGTAACTATGGCTACACCTTC; CDR3aa: CASSLQGNYGYTF; abundance: NA; v_gene: TRBV7-9; d_gene: NA; j_gene: TRBJ1-2
CDR3nt: TGTGCCAGCAGCTCCGGGACAGGGAACGAGCAGTACTTC; CDR3aa: CASSSGTGNEQYF; abundance: NA; v_gene: TRBV21-1; d_gene: NA; j_gene: TRBJ2-7
CDR3nt: TGTGCCAGCCAAGAAACAGTTTTAGGGTCTAGCACAGATACGCAGTATTTT; CDR3aa: CASQETVLGSSTDTQYF; abundance: NA; v_gene: TRBV2; d_gene: NA; j_gene: TRBJ2-3
CDR3nt: TGTGCCAGCAGCGTAGCGGGCAACACTGAAGCTTTCTTT; CDR3aa: CASSVAGNTEAFF; abundance: few; v_gene: TRBV9; d_gene: NA; j_gene: TRBJ1-1
CDR3nt: TGTGCCAGCAGCTTGTTAGGGGGGCCGAGCGCAGATACGCAGTATTTT; CDR3aa: CASSLLGGPSADTQYF; abundance: once; v_gene: TRBV5-8; d_gene: NA; j_gene: TRBJ2-3